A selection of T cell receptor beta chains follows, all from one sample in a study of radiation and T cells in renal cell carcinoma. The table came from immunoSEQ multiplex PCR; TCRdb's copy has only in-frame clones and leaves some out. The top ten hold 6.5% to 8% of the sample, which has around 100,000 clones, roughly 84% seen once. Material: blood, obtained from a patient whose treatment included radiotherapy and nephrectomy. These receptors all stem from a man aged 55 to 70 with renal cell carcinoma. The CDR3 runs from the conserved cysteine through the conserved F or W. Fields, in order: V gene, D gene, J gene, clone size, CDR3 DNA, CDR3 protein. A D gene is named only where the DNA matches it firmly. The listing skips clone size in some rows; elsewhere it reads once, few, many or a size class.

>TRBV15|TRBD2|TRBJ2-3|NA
TGTGCCACCAGCAGAGCTCTAGCGGGAGGGACAGATACGCAGTATTTT
CATSRALAGGTDTQYF
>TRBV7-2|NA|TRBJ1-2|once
TGTGCCAGCAGCTTATCCGGGGCCAACTATGGCTACACCTTC
CASSLSGANYGYTF
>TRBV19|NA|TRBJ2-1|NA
TGTGCCAGTAGTATTCAGCGGACTGGGATAATTAATGAGCAGTTCTTC
CASSIQRTGIINEQFF
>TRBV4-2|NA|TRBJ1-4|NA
TGTGCCAGCAGCCAAGTAAGGGCGGCAACTAATGAAAAACTGTTTTTT
CASSQVRAATNEKLFF
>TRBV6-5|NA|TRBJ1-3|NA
TGTGCCAGCAGTTACTCAGGTCGGGGGTCTGGAAACACCATATATTTT
CASSYSGRGSGNTIYF
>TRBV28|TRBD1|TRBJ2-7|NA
TGTGCCAGCAGCGTACCCGGGATACAGGGGGAGCAGTACTTC
CASSVPGIQGEQYF
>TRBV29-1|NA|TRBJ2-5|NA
TGCAGCGTAGGTAAAGGGCAAGAGACCCAGTACTTC
CSVGKGQETQYF
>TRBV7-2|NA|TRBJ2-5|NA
TGTGCCAGCAGCTTTATGCTAGCGCAAGAGACCCAGTACTTC
CASSFMLAQETQYF
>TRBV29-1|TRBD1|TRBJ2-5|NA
TGCAGCGTTTTTGGGACAGGGCAAGAGACCCAGTACTTC
CSVFGTGQETQYF
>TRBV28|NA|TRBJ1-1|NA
TGTGCCAGCAGTTTTGTAGGGGTACGTGGGGTCGAAGCTTTCTTT
CASSFVGVRGVEAFF
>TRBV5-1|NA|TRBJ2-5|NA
TGCGCCAGCAGCCCGTCCCCAGGACGGTCTAAAGAGACCCAGTACTTC
CASSPSPGRSKETQYF
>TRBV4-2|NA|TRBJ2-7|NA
TGTGCCAGCAGCCAAGAGACGGGTTCCTATTTCTACGAGCAGTACTTC
CASSQETGSYFYEQYF
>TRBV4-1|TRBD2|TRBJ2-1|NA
TGCGCCAGCAGCCAAGAGGCTAGCGGGAGGGTCCCTAGCTCCTACAATGAGCAGTTCTTC
CASSQEASGRVPSSYNEQFF
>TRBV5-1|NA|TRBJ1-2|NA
TGCGCCAGCAGCTTGGGAACGATCCAACTTCTCAACTATGGCTACACCTTC
CASSLGTIQLLNYGYTF
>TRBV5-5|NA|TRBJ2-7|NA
TGTGCCAGCAGCCTCCGGGACATTTCCTACGAGCAGTACTTC
CASSLRDISYEQYF
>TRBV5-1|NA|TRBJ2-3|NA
TGCGCCAGCAGCTGGGGGATTATGGCCGCAGATACGCAGTATTTT
CASSWGIMAADTQYF
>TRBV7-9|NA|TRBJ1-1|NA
TGTGCCAGCAGCTTAGCCTTCTCTGGCACTGAAGCTTTCTTT
CASSLAFSGTEAFF
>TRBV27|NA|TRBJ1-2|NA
TGTGCCAGCAGTTTTGGGAAAGCTAACTATGGCTACACCTTC
CASSFGKANYGYTF
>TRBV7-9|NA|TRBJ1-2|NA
TGTGCCAGCAGCTTAAGCGGGACGGCCCCTCCCGGCTACACCTTC
CASSLSGTAPPGYTF
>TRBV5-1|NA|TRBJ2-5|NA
TGCGCCAGCAGCTTGGAGGCAGTTCAAGAGACCCAGTACTTC
CASSLEAVQETQYF
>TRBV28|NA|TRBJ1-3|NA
TGTGCCAGCAGCCCGGTTGTCTCTGGAAACACCATATATTTT
CASSPVVSGNTIYF
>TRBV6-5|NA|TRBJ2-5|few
TGTGCCAGCAGTTACATAGGCCACTGGAAGACCCAGTACTTC
CASSYIGHWKTQYF
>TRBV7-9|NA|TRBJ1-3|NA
TGTGCCAGCAGCAAGGGGGGTTCTGGAAACACCATATATTTT
CASSKGGSGNTIYF
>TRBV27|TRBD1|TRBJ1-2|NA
TGTGCCAGCAGCCACGGACAGGGGGCGGTTGGCTACACCTTC
CASSHGQGAVGYTF
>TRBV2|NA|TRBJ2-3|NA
TGTGCCAGCAGAGGGGGGGGAGATACGCAGTATTTT
CASRGGGDTQYF
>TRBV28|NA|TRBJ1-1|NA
TGTGCCAGCAGTGTCAGGGGCGCTGAAGCTTTCTTT
CASSVRGAEAFF
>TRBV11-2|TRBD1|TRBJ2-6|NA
TGTGCCAGCAGCCTGGACAGGGGAACTTCTGGGGCCAACGTCCTGACTTTC
CASSLDRGTSGANVLTF
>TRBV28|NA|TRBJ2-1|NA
TGTGCCAGCAGTCTTCTAGACTCTAACAATGAGCAGTTCTTC
CASSLLDSNNEQFF